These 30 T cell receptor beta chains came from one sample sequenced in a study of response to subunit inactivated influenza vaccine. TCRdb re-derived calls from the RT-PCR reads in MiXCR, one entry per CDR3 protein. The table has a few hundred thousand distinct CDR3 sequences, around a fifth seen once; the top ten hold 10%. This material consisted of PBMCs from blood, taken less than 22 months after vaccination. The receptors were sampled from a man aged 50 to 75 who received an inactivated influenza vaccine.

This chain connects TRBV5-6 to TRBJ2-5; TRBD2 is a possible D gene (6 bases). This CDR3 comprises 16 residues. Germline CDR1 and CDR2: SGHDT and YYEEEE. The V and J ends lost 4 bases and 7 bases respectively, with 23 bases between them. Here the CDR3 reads CASSEAGTPERSTQYF. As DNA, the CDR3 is TGTGCCAGCAGCGAGGCCGGGACTCCAGAGAGGTCGACCCAGTACTTC.

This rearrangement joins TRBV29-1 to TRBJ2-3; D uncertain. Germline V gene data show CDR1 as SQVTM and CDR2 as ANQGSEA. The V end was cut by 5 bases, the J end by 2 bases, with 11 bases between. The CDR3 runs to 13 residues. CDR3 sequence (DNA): TGCAGCGTTCTTCTTCAGCTCACAGATACGCAGTATTTT. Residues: CSVLLQLTDTQYF.

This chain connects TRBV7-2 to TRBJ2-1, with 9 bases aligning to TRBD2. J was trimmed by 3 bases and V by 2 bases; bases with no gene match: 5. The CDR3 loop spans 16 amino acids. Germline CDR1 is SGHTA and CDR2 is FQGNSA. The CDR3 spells CASSLWREGRYNEQFF. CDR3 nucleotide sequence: TGTGCCAGCAGCTTATGGCGGGAGGGCCGCTACAATGAGCAGTTCTTC.

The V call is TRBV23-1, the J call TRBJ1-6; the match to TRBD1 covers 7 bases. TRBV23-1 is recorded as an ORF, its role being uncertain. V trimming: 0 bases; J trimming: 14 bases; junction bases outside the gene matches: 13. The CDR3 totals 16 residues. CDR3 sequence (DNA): TGCGCCAGCAGTCAATCTGGGACAGCGGAGGATATAGCCCTCCACTTT. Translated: CASSQSGTAEDIALHF.

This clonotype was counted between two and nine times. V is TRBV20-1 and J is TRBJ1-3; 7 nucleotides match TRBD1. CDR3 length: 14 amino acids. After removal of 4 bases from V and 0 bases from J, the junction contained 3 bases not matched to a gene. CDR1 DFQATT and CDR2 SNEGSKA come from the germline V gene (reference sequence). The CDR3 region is CSAIDRASGNTIYF. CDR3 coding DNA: TGCAGTGCTATCGACAGGGCCTCTGGAAACACCATATATTTT.

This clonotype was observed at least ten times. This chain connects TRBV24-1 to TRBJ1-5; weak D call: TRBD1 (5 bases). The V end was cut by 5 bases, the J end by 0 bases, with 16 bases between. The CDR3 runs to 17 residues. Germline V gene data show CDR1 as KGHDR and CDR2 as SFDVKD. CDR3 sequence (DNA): TGTGCCACCAGTGGGACCCGGGGCGCCGATAGCAATCAGCCCCAGCATTTT. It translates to CATSGTRGADSNQPQHF.

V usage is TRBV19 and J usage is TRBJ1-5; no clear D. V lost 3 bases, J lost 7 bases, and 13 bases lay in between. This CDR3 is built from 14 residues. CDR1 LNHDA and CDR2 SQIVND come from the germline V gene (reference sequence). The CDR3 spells CASSIAGNRQPQHF. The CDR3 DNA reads TGTGCCAGTAGTATCGCGGGGAATAGGCAGCCCCAGCATTTT.

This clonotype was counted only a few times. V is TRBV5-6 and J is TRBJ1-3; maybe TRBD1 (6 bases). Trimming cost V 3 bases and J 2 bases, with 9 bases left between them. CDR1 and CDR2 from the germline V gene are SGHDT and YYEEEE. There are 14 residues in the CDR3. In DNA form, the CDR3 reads TGTGCCAGCAGCTCTCAGGGGCCTGGAAACACCATATATTTT. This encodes CASSSQGPGNTIYF.

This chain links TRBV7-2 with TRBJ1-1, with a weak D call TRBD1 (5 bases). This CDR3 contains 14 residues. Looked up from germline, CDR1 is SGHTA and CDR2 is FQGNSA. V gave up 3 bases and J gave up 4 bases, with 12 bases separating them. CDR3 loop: CASSFNRKGTEAFF. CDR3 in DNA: TGTGCCAGCAGCTTCAACAGGAAGGGCACTGAAGCTTTCTTT.

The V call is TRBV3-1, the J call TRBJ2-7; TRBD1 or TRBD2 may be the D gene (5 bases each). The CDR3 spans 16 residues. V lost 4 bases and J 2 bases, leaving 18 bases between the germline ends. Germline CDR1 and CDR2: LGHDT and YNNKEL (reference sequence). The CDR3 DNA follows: TGTGCCAGCAGCCGGGGTCCCTACCAGGGAGCCTACGAGCAGTACTTC. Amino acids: CASSRGPYQGAYEQYF.

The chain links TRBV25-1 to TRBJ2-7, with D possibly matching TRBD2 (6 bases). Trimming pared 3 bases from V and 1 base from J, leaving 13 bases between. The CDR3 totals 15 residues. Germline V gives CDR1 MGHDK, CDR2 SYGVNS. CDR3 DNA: TGTGCCAGCAGTGATGCGGCTAGCGTTTCCTACGAGCAGTACTTC. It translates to CASSDAASVSYEQYF.

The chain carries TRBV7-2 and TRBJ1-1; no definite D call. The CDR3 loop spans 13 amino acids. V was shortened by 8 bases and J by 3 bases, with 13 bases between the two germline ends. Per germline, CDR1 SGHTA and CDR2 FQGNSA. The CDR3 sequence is CASSGMQDTEAFF. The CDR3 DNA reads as TGTGCCAGCTCGGGGATGCAGGACACTGAAGCTTTCTTT.

For the CDR3, the DNA is TGTGCCAGCTTCGGGACAGGACAAAGGGGCTATGGCTACACCTTC. Encoded protein: CASFGTGQRGYGYTF. This sequence joins TRBV2 and TRBJ1-2, with TRBD1 identical over 8 bases. Looked up from germline, CDR1 is SNHLY and CDR2 is FYNNEI. The J segment lost 4 bases and the V segment lost 8 bases, leaving 12 bases of the junction unmatched. This CDR3 has 15 residues.

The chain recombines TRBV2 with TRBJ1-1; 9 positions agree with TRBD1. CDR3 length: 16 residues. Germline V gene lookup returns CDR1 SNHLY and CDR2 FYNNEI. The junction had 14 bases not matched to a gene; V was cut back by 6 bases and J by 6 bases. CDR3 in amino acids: CASSGMPGQGLPEAFF. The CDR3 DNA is TGTGCCAGCAGCGGGATGCCGGGACAGGGTTTACCTGAAGCTTTCTTT.

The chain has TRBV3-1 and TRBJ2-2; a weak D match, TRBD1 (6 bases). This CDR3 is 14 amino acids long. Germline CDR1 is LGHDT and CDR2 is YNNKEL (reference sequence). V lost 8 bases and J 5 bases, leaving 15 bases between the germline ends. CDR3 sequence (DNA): TGTGCCAGCCAGGGGCTGAAACAGACCGGGGAGCTGTTTTTT. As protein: CASQGLKQTGELFF.

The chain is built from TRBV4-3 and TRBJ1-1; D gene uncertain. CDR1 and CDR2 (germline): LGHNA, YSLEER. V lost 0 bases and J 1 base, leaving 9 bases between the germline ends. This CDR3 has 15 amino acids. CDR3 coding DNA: TGCGCCAGCAGCCAAGATTATACGGGGAACACTGAAGCTTTCTTT. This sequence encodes CASSQDYTGNTEAFF.

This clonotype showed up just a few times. The CDR3 loop reads CASPRGQYNQPQHF. For the CDR3, the DNA is TGTGCCTCCCCCCGGGGACAGTACAATCAGCCCCAGCATTTT. The rearrangement uses TRBV10-3 and TRBJ1-5; 7 bases are shared with TRBD1. The CDR3 contains 14 residues. Trimming at V came to 11 bases and at J to 3 bases, leaving 10 bases not matched to a gene. The germline V gene has CDR1 ENHRY and CDR2 SYGVKD.

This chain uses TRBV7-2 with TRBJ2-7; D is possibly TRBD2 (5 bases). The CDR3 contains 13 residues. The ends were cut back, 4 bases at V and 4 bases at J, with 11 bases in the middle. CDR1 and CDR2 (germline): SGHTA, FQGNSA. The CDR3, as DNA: TGTGCCAGCAGCTCCCGGGAAGGGTACGAGCAGTACTTC. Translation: CASSSREGYEQYF. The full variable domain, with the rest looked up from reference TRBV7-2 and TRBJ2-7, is GAGVSQSPSNKVTEKGKDVELRCDPISGHTALYWYRQSLGQGLEFLIYFQGNSAPDKSGLPSDRFSAERTGGSVSTLTIQRTQQEDSAVYLCASSSREGYEQYFGPGTRLTVT.

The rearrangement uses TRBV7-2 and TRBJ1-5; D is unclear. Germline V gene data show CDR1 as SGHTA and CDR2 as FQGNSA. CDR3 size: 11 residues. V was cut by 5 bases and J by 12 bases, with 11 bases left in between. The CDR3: CASSPLEVQHF. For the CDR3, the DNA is TGTGCCAGCAGCCCCCTTGAGGTCCAGCATTTT. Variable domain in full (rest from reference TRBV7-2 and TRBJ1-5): GAGVSQSPSNKVTEKGKDVELRCDPISGHTALYWYRQSLGQGLEFLIYFQGNSAPDKSGLPSDRFSAERTGGSVSTLTIQRTQQEDSAVYLCASSPLEVQHFGDGTRLSIL.

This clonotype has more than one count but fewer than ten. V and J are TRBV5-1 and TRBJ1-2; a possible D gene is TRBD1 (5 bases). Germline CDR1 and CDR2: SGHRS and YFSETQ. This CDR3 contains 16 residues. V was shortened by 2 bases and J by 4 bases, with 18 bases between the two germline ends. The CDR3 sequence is CASSFEVPGRAYGYTF. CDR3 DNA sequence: TGCGCCAGCAGCTTTGAGGTTCCGGGACGCGCCTATGGCTACACCTTC.

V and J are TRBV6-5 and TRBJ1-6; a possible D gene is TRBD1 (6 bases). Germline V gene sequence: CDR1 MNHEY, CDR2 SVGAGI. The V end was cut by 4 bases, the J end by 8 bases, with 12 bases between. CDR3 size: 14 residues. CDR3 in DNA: TGTGCCAGCAGTTTACAGGGCCGAGATTCACCCCTCCACTTT. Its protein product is CASSLQGRDSPLHF.

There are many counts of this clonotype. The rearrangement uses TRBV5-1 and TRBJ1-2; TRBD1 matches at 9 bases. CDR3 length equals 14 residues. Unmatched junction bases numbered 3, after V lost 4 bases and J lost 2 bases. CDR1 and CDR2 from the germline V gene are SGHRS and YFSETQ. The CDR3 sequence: CASSAGQGNYGYTF. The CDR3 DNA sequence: TGCGCCAGCAGCGCGGGACAGGGCAACTATGGCTACACCTTC.

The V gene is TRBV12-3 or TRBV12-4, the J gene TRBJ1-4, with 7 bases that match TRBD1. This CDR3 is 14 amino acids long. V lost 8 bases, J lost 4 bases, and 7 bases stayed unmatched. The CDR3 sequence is CASGLTGNNEKLFF. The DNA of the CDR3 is TGTGCCAGCGGATTGACAGGGAATAATGAAAAACTGTTTTTT.

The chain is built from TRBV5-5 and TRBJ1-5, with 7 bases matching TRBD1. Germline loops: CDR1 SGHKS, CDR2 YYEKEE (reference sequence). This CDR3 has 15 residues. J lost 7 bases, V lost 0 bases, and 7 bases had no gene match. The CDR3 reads CASSLGQGNRQPQHF. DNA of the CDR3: TGTGCCAGCAGCTTGGGACAGGGCAACCGCCAGCCCCAGCATTTT.

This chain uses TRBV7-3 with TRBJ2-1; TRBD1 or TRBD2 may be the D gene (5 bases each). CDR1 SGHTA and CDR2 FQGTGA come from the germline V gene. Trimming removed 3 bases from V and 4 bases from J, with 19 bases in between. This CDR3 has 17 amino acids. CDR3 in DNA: TGTGCCAGCAGCTTGTCGGCCGGGGCTAGCAGGTACAATGAGCAGTTCTTC. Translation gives CASSLSAGASRYNEQFF.

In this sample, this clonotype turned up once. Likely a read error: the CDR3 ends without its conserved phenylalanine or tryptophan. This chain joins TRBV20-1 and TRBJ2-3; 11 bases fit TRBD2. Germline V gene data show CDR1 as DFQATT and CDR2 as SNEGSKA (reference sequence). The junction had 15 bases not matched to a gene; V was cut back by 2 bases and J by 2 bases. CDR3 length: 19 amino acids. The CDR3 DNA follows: TGCAGTGCTAGACACTCCCCCCCACTAGCGGGAGAGTACACAGATACGCAGTATCTT. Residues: CSARHSPPLAGEYTDTQYL.

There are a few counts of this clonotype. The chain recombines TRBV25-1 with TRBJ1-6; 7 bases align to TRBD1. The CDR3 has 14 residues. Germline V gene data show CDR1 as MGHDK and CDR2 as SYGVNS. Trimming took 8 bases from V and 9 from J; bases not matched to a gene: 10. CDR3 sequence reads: CASQPQGPGSPLHF. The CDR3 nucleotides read TGTGCCAGCCAGCCACAGGGGCCGGGTTCACCCCTCCACTTT.

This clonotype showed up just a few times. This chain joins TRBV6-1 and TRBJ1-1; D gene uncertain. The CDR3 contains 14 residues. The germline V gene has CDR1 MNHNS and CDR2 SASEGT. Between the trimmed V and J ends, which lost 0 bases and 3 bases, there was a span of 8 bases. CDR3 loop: CASSEARGYTEAFF. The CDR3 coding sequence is TGTGCCAGCAGTGAAGCACGAGGGTACACTGAAGCTTTCTTT.

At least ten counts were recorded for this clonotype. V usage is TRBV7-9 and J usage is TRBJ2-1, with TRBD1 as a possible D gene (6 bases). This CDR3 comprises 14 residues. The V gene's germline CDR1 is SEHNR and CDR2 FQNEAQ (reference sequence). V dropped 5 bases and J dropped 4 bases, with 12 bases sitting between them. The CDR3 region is CASSRGTFYNEQFF. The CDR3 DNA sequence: TGTGCCAGCAGCAGAGGGACATTTTACAATGAGCAGTTCTTC.

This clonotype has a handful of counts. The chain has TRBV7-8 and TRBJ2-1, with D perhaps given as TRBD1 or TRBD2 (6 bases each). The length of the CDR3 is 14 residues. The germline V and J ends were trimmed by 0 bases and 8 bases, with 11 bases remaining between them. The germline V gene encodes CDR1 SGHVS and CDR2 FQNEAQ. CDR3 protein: CASSLAGGDDEQFF. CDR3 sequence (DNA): TGTGCCAGCAGCTTAGCGGGGGGCGATGATGAGCAGTTCTTC.